This TCR beta chain is drawn from a study of blood T cells in healthy people across ages. Study-wide context: With template switching, about one barcoded beta molecule was captured per two T cells.

V gave up 5 bases and J gave up 3 bases, with 14 bases separating them. This CDR3 spans 14 amino acids. The germline V gene has CDR1 MDHEN and CDR2 SYDVKM. A second roughly 6 to 12 cycle PCR used barcoded and J-beta primers. The yield of each sample was at least 2.5 million CDR3-containing paired-end reads. TCRdb passed the 5' RACE reads through MiXCR, listing each CDR3 protein once. The sample lists about 1,400,000 distinct CDR3 sequences, around 39% occurring once. The V call is TRBV28, the J call TRBJ2-7, with D perhaps given as TRBD1 or TRBD2 (5 bases each). The TCR originated in a woman in her late teens or twenties in good health. The sequenced material came from blood. CDR3 amino acids: CASSPPQGRYEQYF. CDR3 DNA sequence: TGTGCCAGCAGTCCCCCGCAGGGACGCTACGAGCAGTACTTC.